This T cell receptor (beta chain) appears in the sequencing data of a study of blood T cell repertoires in COVID-19. Study overall: The United States, Italy and Spain provided the acute and convalescent COVID-19 samples. From T cells, B-cell-depleted T cells, or PBMCs came the material, which was cDNA or gDNA.

Germline CDR1 SGHRS, CDR2 YFSETQ. Trimming left V 2 bases short and J 5 bases short, with 10 bases between. The CDR3 loop spans 13 amino acids. Generated by immunoSEQ multiplex PCR, the TCRdb table keeps only in-frame clones and is missing some. The data show tens of thousands of clones, roughly 83% seen once. Sample: peripheral blood. This receptor was identified in an elderly woman with acute or convalescent COVID-19. The chain combines TRBV5-1 with TRBJ1-2; no clear D. This chain's CDR3 is CASSLGHGYGYTF. CDR3 DNA: TGCGCCAGCAGCTTAGGTCACGGGTATGGCTACACCTTC. The variable domain in full, completed from reference TRBV5-1 and TRBJ1-2, reads KAGVTQTPRYLIKTRGQQVTLSCSPISGHRSVSWYQQTPGQGLQFLFEYFSETQRNKGNFPGRFSGRQFSNSRSEMNVSTLELGDSALYLCASSLGHGYGYTFGSGTRLTVV.